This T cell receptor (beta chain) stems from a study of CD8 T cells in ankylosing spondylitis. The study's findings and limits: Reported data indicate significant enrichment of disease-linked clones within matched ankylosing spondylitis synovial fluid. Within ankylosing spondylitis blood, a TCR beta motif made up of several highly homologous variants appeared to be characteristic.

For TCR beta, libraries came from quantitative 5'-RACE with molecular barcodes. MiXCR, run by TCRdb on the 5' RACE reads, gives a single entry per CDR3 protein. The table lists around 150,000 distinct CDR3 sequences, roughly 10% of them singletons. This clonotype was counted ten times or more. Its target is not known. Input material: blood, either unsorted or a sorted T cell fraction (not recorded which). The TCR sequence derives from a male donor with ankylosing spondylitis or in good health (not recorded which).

CDR3 nucleotide sequence: TGCAGTGCTAGGGCCGGGGTTAGGAATGAGCAGTTCTTC. Translated, it gives CSARAGVRNEQFF. This chain uses TRBV20-1 with TRBJ2-1; possible D gene TRBD2, 5 bases. The V end was cut by 3 bases, the J end by 7 bases, with 13 bases between. The CDR3 has 13 amino acids. Germline V lookup: CDR1 DFQATT, CDR2 SNEGSKA (reference sequence).